The 23 T cell receptor beta chains given below trace back to one sample, sequenced in a study of blood T cell repertoires in COVID-19. Libraries were prepared by immunoSEQ multiplex PCR; TCRdb keeps only in-frame clonotypes and omits some of them. Among around 300,000 clones listed, approximately 88% were seen once. The sample consisted of peripheral blood. The receptor source for this set is a young woman with COVID-19, enrolled during active disease.

The chain is built from TRBV14 and TRBJ1-2; D is unclear. Deletions cut 1 base from V and 2 bases from J, with 11 bases between. CDR1 and CDR2 from the germline V gene are SGHDN and FVKESK. The CDR3 covers 15 residues. CDR3 loop: CASSQGGASNYGYTF. CDR3 in DNA: TGTGCCAGCAGCCAAGGCGGAGCTTCCAACTATGGCTACACCTTC.

The CDR3 DNA reads as TGTGCCAGCAGCACCACAGGGTTCGCCTACGAGCAGTACTTC. The encoded protein is CASSTTGFAYEQYF. This chain uses TRBV2 with TRBJ2-7; tentative D call: TRBD1 (6 bases). CDR1 is SNHLY and CDR2 is FYNNEI in the germline V gene. V lost 6 bases and J 2 bases, leaving 14 bases between the germline ends. The CDR3 is 14 residues long.

The rearrangement uses TRBV5-1 and TRBJ1-2; the D is unclear. V was cut by 0 bases and J by 0 bases, with 12 bases left in between. Germline CDR1 SGHRS, CDR2 YFSETQ. The CDR3 loop spans 16 amino acids. The DNA of the CDR3 is TGCGCCAGCAGCTTGGGACTCCGGCGATCTAACTATGGCTACACCTTC. It yields the protein CASSLGLRRSNYGYTF.

The gene calls are TRBV3-1 (or the pseudogene TRBV3-2) and TRBJ2-2; 12 bases match TRBD2. Per the germline V gene, CDR1 is LGHDT and CDR2 is YNNKEL (reference sequence). V was pared by 0 bases and J by 4 bases, with 6 bases of the junction left unmatched. The CDR3 covers 18 residues. The DNA for the CDR3 is TGTGCCAGCAGCCAAGATCGAGGACTAGCGGGGTTCACCGGGGAGCTGTTTTTT. Translated: CASSQDRGLAGFTGELFF.

The V and J genes are TRBV6-5 and TRBJ2-1; 8 nucleotides line up with TRBD2. The CDR3 extends over 16 amino acids. V shed 0 bases, J shed 5 bases, and the junction held 6 bases outside the gene matches. Germline V gene data show CDR1 as MNHEY and CDR2 as SVGAGI. CDR3 amino acids: CASSYSRGGSNNEQFF. The CDR3 bases are TGTGCCAGCAGTTACTCGCGCGGGGGGTCAAACAATGAGCAGTTCTTC.

The J gene is TRBJ1-2, the V gene TRBV4-2; D call uncertain. CDR1 is LGHNA and CDR2 is YNFKEQ in the germline V gene. The CDR3 covers 14 residues. Trimming took off 4 bases at V and 1 base at J, with 10 bases between the two ends. The CDR3 protein is CASSPWRGNYGYTF. The CDR3, as DNA: TGTGCCAGCAGCCCGTGGCGCGGTAACTATGGCTACACCTTC.

The CDR3 is CASSRVTSGVSGEQYF. The CDR3 DNA sequence: TGTGCCAGCAGCCGAGTGACTAGCGGGGTTTCTGGAGAGCAGTACTTC. The chain recombines TRBV7-9 with TRBJ2-7, with TRBD2 matching over 11 bases. The germline CDR1 and CDR2 sequences are SEHNR and FQNEAQ (reference sequence). This CDR3 is built from 16 residues. J gave up 7 bases and V 5 bases, and 13 bases lay outside the gene matches.

This rearrangement joins TRBV7-8 to TRBJ2-3; TRBD2 is a possible D gene (6 bases). This CDR3 region has 12 residues. In germline, CDR1 is SGHVS, CDR2 FQNEAQ. Trimming pared 1 base from V and 10 bases from J, leaving 9 bases between. Here the CDR3 DNA reads TGTGCCAGCAGCTTAGAAGGACTATCGCAGTATTTT. It codes for CASSLEGLSQYF.

This clone occurred a few times. The genes are TRBV24-1 and TRBJ1-1; 10 nucleotides match TRBD1. Germline V gene data show CDR1 as KGHDR and CDR2 as SFDVKD. The V gene end was trimmed by 7 bases and the J gene end by 8 bases; junction bases not matched to a gene: 6. This CDR3 has 13 residues. The CDR3 spells CATRGTGESEAFF. The CDR3, as DNA: TGTGCCACCAGGGGGACAGGGGAGTCAGAAGCTTTCTTT.

This clone was picked up one time. The CDR3 bases are TGTGCCAGCAGCCGGGGTAATGAAGCTGAAGCTTTCTTT. Translating it yields CASSRGNEAEAFF. This sequence joins TRBV11-3 and TRBJ1-1; no reliable D call. This CDR3 spans 13 amino acids. Trimming shortened V by 5 bases and J by 6 bases, and 13 bases separated the two germline ends. Germline CDR1 is SGHNT and CDR2 is YENEEA.

The chain links TRBV3-1 (or the pseudogene TRBV3-2) to TRBJ2-3; D is ambiguous. V was trimmed by 1 base and J by 0 bases, leaving 2 bases between them. This CDR3 spans 13 amino acids. CDR1 and CDR2 (germline): LGHDT, YNNKEL (reference sequence). For the CDR3, the DNA is TGTGCCAGCAGCCAAGCAAGCACAGATACGCAGTATTTT. Protein product: CASSQASTDTQYF.

V and J are TRBV5-8 and TRBJ1-2, with a possible D match to TRBD1 (6 bases). The CDR3 is 14 residues long. CDR1 SGHTS and CDR2 YDEGEE come from the germline V gene. With 5 bases removed from V and 4 bases from J, the gap between germline ends came to 15 bases. CDR3 amino acids: CASRSGGLVYGYTF. The CDR3 DNA reads TGTGCCAGCAGGTCGGGGGGGCTGGTCTATGGCTACACCTTC.

To note about this clone: Other DNA sequences in this specimen translate into the identical CDR3. The chain combines TRBV4-1 with TRBJ1-6, with a weak D call TRBD1 (6 bases). V lost 1 base and J lost 7, with 11 bases in between. This CDR3 has 15 residues. CDR1 is MGHRA and CDR2 is YSYEKL in the germline V gene. The CDR3 region is CASSQVDRSNSPLHF. The CDR3 DNA reads as TGCGCCAGCAGCCAAGTAGACAGGAGCAATTCACCCCTCCACTTT.

The chain combines TRBV4-2 with TRBJ1-2; no definite D call. Trimming removed 0 bases from V and 8 bases from J, with 13 bases in between. Germline-derived CDR1 and CDR2 are LGHNA and YNFKEQ. The CDR3 sequence is 14 residues long. This CDR3 is CASSQDMGVIGYTF. As DNA, the CDR3 is TGTGCCAGCAGCCAAGATATGGGCGTCATAGGCTACACCTTC.

CDR3 coding DNA: TGTGCCAGCGGCAGGGATTTTCAAGAGACCCAGTACTTC. The encoded protein is CASGRDFQETQYF. The chain employs TRBV3-1 (or the pseudogene TRBV3-2) and TRBJ2-5; perhaps TRBD1 as D (5 bases). The V end lost 8 bases, the J end lost 2 bases, and 12 bases lay between the germline ends. This CDR3 is 13 amino acids long. The V gene's germline CDR1 is LGHDT and CDR2 YNNKEL (reference sequence).

V and J are TRBV7-2 and TRBJ1-6; D not certain. This CDR3 is 14 amino acids long. Germline lookup yields CDR1 SGHTA and CDR2 FQGNSA. Trimming cost V 3 bases and J 9 bases, with 12 bases left between them. This CDR3 is CASSLRAPGSPLHF. For the CDR3, the DNA is TGTGCCAGCAGCTTGAGGGCCCCCGGTTCACCCCTCCACTTT.

In its sample, this clone was seen a few times. J is TRBJ1-2 and V is TRBV5-5, with D maybe TRBD1 (6 bases). The CDR3 has 16 residues. V lost 1 base and J lost 6, with 19 bases in between. The germline gives CDR1 SGHKS, CDR2 YYEKEE (reference sequence). The CDR3 DNA follows: TGTGCCAGCAGCTTGTGGGCCCTGGGAGGGGGAAATGGCTACACCTTC. As protein: CASSLWALGGGNGYTF.

This clone was observed a single time. The CDR3 region is CASRTVGSNTGELFF. CDR3 in DNA: TGTGCCAGCAGAACGGTGGGCTCCAACACCGGGGAGCTGTTTTTT. This chain links TRBV6-5 with TRBJ2-2; D gene unclear. Germline V gives CDR1 MNHEY, CDR2 SVGAGI. This CDR3 comprises 15 residues. The ends were cut back, 6 bases at V and 2 bases at J, with 13 bases in the middle.

The table lists this clone with a few counts. V is TRBV7-9 and J is TRBJ2-3; possibly TRBD1 for D (6 bases). Germline V CDR1 and CDR2: SEHNR, FQNEAQ (reference sequence). The V and J ends lost 2 bases and 2 bases respectively, with 8 bases between them. The CDR3 sequence is 14 residues long. The CDR3 here is CASSLTGNTDTQYF. The CDR3 nucleotides are TGTGCCAGCAGCTTAACAGGGAACACAGATACGCAGTATTTT.

The chain is built from TRBV28 and TRBJ1-6; D is ambiguous. Germline V gene lookup returns CDR1 MDHEN and CDR2 SYDVKM. The CDR3 spans 16 residues. The V end was cut by 1 base, the J end by 10 bases, with 17 bases between. CDR3 sequence reads: CASSLYLGTAISPLHF. CDR3 sequence (DNA): TGTGCCAGCAGTTTATATCTGGGCACTGCCATATCACCCCTCCACTTT.

The V gene is TRBV16, the J gene TRBJ1-1, with D possibly TRBD1 on 6 matching bases. CDR3 length: 15 residues. Trimming removed 4 bases from V and 3 bases from J, with 15 bases in between. Germline loops: CDR1 KGHSY, CDR2 FQNENV. CDR3 sequence reads: CASSRPQGGHTEAFF. CDR3 DNA: TGTGCCAGCAGCCGCCCACAGGGCGGGCACACTGAAGCTTTCTTT.

This rearrangement joins TRBV6-5 to TRBJ2-2; 8 nucleotides align to TRBD1. The CDR3 loop spans 15 amino acids. The J segment lost 5 bases and the V segment lost 6 bases, leaving 8 bases of the junction unmatched. CDR1 is MNHEY, CDR2 SVGAGI, per germline. Written as DNA, the CDR3 is TGTGCCAGCAGGGGAACGGACAGGGTTACCGGGGAGCTGTTTTTT. Translation: CASRGTDRVTGELFF.

The chain links TRBV30 to TRBJ1-6; D not certain. Germline loops: CDR1 GTSNPN, CDR2 SVGIG (reference sequence). Between the trimmed V and J ends, which lost 2 bases and 7 bases, there was a span of 9 bases. CDR3 length: 13 amino acids. The chain's CDR3 is CAWSIRGNSPLHF. CDR3 nucleotides: TGTGCCTGGAGTATCCGCGGGAATTCACCCCTCCACTTT.